A selection of T cell receptor beta chains follows, all from one sample in a study of low-dose radiotherapy and immunotherapy resistance in tumors. TCRdb processed the reads anew with MiXCR; each CDR3 protein has one entry. Among under 90,000 distinct CDR3 sequences listed, roughly a sixth were seen once. The specimen was PBMCs, collected before treatment. The receptor set was obtained from a male donor with prostate cancer. CDR3s include the opening cysteine and the closing phenylalanine or tryptophan. Each record gives: J gene, clone size, D gene, V gene, CDR3 protein, CDR3 DNA. A D gene is named only where the DNA matches it firmly. The listing skips clone size in some rows; elsewhere it reads once, few, many or a size class.

j_call: TRBJ2-7; clone_size: many; d_call: NA; v_call: TRBV2; cdr3_aa: CASTRTYEQYF; cdr3_nt: TGTGCCAGCACGAGAACCTACGAGCAGTACTTC
j_call: TRBJ1-5; clone_size: many; d_call: TRBD1; v_call: TRBV6-2/TRBV6-3; cdr3_aa: CASTLGTGVGQPQHF; cdr3_nt: TGTGCCAGCACCCTCGGGACAGGGGTCGGACAGCCCCAGCATTTT
j_call: TRBJ2-2; clone_size: once; d_call: NA; v_call: TRBV6-1; cdr3_aa: CASILGATGSCFF; cdr3_nt: NA
j_call: TRBJ1-5; clone_size: many; d_call: TRBD1; v_call: TRBV6-2/TRBV6-3; cdr3_aa: CASRSPGQGMRQPQHF; cdr3_nt: TGTGCCAGCAGGAGCCCGGGACAGGGGATGCGACAGCCCCAGCATTTT
j_call: TRBJ2-1; clone_size: NA; d_call: TRBD1; v_call: TRBV7-6; cdr3_aa: CASSQGTTGGYNEQFF; cdr3_nt: TGTGCCAGCAGCCAGGGAACGACAGGGGGCTACAATGAGCAGTTCTTC
j_call: TRBJ2-3; clone_size: many; d_call: NA; v_call: TRBV20-1; cdr3_aa: CSARDTGSTGTDTQYF; cdr3_nt: TGCAGTGCTAGAGATACAGGCTCGACAGGCACAGATACGCAGTATTTT
j_call: TRBJ1-1; clone_size: NA; d_call: NA; v_call: TRBV2; cdr3_aa: CASSEQSSQDEAFF; cdr3_nt: TGTGCCAGCAGTGAGCAGTCCTCTCAGGATGAAGCTTTCTTT
j_call: TRBJ1-5; clone_size: many; d_call: NA; v_call: TRBV20-1; cdr3_aa: CSATNRKASGSNQPQHF; cdr3_nt: TGCAGTGCTACCAATCGGAAAGCGTCAGGGTCCAATCAGCCCCAGCATTTT
j_call: TRBJ2-7; clone_size: few; d_call: TRBD2; v_call: TRBV10-3; cdr3_aa: CAISPGLAGEQYF; cdr3_nt: TGTGCCATCAGCCCGGGACTAGCGGGCGAGCAGTACTTC
j_call: TRBJ2-1; clone_size: many; d_call: NA; v_call: TRBV24-1; cdr3_aa: CATSDVGPNDNEQFF; cdr3_nt: TGTGCCACCAGTGATGTGGGCCCGAACGACAATGAGCAGTTCTTC